The 7 T cell receptor beta chains listed next were all sequenced from one sample in a study of cytomegalovirus exposure and HLA in healthy donors. The PCR used 60 Vbeta and 13 Jbeta primers. Only in-frame clones appear in the TCRdb table, and some are missing; sequencing was by immunoSEQ multiplex PCR. The sample shows 100,000 or so clones, 55% to 75% of them seen only once. The specimen sequenced was PBMCs. Receptor source: a young man in good health and CMV-seropositive.

This chain uses TRBV25-1 with TRBJ2-1, with a tentative D call TRBD2 (5 bases). From germline, CDR1 is MGHDK and CDR2 SYGVNS. The CDR3 is made up of 14 amino acids. In nucleotides, the CDR3 is TGTGCAACCTCTAAAAGCGGAGCCAACAATGAGCAGTTCTTC. It is translated as CATSKSGANNEQFF.

The DNA of the CDR3 is TGTGCCAGTACTGAATCCCTAAATCAGCCCCAGCATTTT. Translation gives CASTESLNQPQHF. The chain is built from TRBV19 and TRBJ1-5; D gene uncertain. Looked up from germline, CDR1 is LNHDA and CDR2 is SQIVND (reference sequence). Between the trimmed V and J ends, which lost 7 bases and 4 bases, there was a span of 11 bases. The CDR3 is made up of 13 amino acids. Using reference TRBV19 and TRBJ1-5 for the parts outside the CDR3, the full variable domain is DGGITQSPKYLFRKEGQNVTLSCEQNLNHDAMYWYRQDPGQGLRLIYYSQIVNDFQKGDIAEGYSVSREKKESFPLTVTSAQKNPTAFYLCASTESLNQPQHFGDGTRLSIL.

The chain is built from TRBV6-4 and TRBJ2-1; D is possibly TRBD2 (6 bases). With 4 bases removed from V and 8 bases from J, the gap between germline ends came to 15 bases. The germline CDR1 and CDR2 sequences are MRHNA and SNTAGT. The CDR3 has 14 amino acids. DNA for the CDR3: TGTGCCAGCAGTGGAGAGGCCTGGGGGGATGAGCAGTTCTTC. Translation: CASSGEAWGDEQFF.

The chain employs TRBV7-9 and TRBJ2-3, with D maybe TRBD2 (6 bases). This CDR3 comprises 16 residues. The V gene's germline CDR1 is SEHNR and CDR2 FQNEAQ (reference sequence). V gave up 5 bases and J gave up 6 bases, with 21 bases separating them. The CDR3: CASSRGGLSLVDTQYF. The CDR3 nucleotides read TGTGCCAGCAGCCGGGGAGGCCTCTCGCTCGTGGATACGCAGTATTTT.

This clone was detected a few times. V usage is TRBV4-1 and J usage is TRBJ1-5; perhaps TRBD1 as D (6 bases). Germline-derived CDR1 and CDR2 are MGHRA and YSYEKL. The germline V and J ends were trimmed by 4 bases and 0 bases, with 13 bases remaining between them. CDR3 size: 16 residues. CDR3 in DNA: TGCGCCAGCAGCCCCGGACAGAGTTATAGCAATCAGCCCCAGCATTTT. It translates to CASSPGQSYSNQPQHF.

This clone was picked up a small number of times. The V and J genes are TRBV19 and TRBJ1-1, with a tentative D call TRBD1 (5 bases). V lost 5 bases to trimming and J lost 5 bases, with 9 bases between them. There are 12 residues in the CDR3. Germline V gives CDR1 LNHDA, CDR2 SQIVND (reference sequence). CDR3 protein: CASSAQGTEAFF. The CDR3, as DNA: TGTGCCAGTAGTGCTCAGGGTACTGAAGCTTTCTTT.

The chain carries TRBV6-5 and TRBJ2-7, with 8 positions matching TRBD1. V shed 6 bases, J shed 1 base, and the junction held 5 bases outside the gene matches. Germline CDR1 is MNHEY and CDR2 is SVGAGI. The CDR3 is 14 residues long. The CDR3 protein is CASRATGDSYEQYF. DNA of the CDR3: TGTGCCAGCAGAGCGACAGGGGATTCCTACGAGCAGTACTTC.